Presented here are 16 T cell receptor beta chains from one specimen sequenced in a study of shared clonotypes between healthy human individuals. Produced via immunoSEQ multiplex PCR; TCRdb's table is partial and in-frame only. The sample lists some 2,000,000 clones, over 85% occurring once. Naive CD8 cells were CD45RO-negative, positively selected for CCR7, excluding terminally differentiated effector memory CD45RA+ cells. Sequenced material: naive CD8+ T cells sorted from blood. These receptors all come from a man aged 18 to 29 in good health.

The V gene is TRBV4-1, the J gene TRBJ2-3; D gene ambiguous. V was trimmed by 3 bases and J by 0 bases, leaving 10 bases between them. The CDR3 is 15 residues long. Germline V lookup: CDR1 MGHRA, CDR2 YSYEKL. The CDR3 nucleotides are TGCGCCAGCAGCCAGGAACAGCTTAGCACAGATACGCAGTATTTT. This codes for CASSQEQLSTDTQYF.

This clone was observed a few times. This chain uses TRBV30 with TRBJ1-1; D is perhaps TRBD1 (5 bases). V dropped 3 bases and J dropped 5 bases, with 7 bases sitting between them. Per germline, CDR1 GTSNPN and CDR2 SVGIG (reference sequence). CDR3 length equals 11 residues. CDR3 sequence: CAWSRETEAFF. In DNA, the CDR3 is TGTGCCTGGAGCAGGGAAACTGAAGCTTTCTTT.

Regarding this clone: This sample includes further DNA sequences coding for the same CDR3. Here the CDR3 DNA reads TGCGCCAGCAGCCAAGACAGGGGCGAGGAGACCCAGTACTTC. It is translated as CASSQDRGEETQYF. The gene calls are TRBV4-3 and TRBJ2-5; D may be TRBD1 (6 bases). Germline V lookup: CDR1 LGHNA, CDR2 YSLEER. V lost 0 bases and J lost 5, with 10 bases in between. CDR3 length: 14 amino acids.

The chain links TRBV19 to TRBJ2-7; a possible D gene is TRBD1 (6 bases). This CDR3 is built from 13 residues. The V and J ends lost 6 bases and 2 bases respectively, with 11 bases between them. Germline loops: CDR1 LNHDA, CDR2 SQIVND (reference sequence). CDR3 loop: CASRARGTYEQYF. For the CDR3, the DNA is TGTGCCAGTAGGGCCAGGGGCACCTACGAGCAGTACTTC.

This clone has a single count. V and J are TRBV6-5 and TRBJ2-5; 13 bases align to TRBD2. Germline V gene sequence: CDR1 MNHEY, CDR2 SVGAGI. There are 16 residues in the CDR3. J lost 5 bases, V lost 4 bases, and 7 bases had no gene match. The CDR3 bases are TGTGCCAGCAGTTTGACTAGCGGGAGGCCGGGGGAGACCCAGTACTTC. This gives the protein CASSLTSGRPGETQYF.

This rearrangement joins TRBV11-3 to TRBJ2-2; 9 nucleotides line up with TRBD1. The germline CDR1 and CDR2 sequences are SGHNT and YENEEA. V lost 5 bases, J lost 3 bases, and 7 bases stayed unmatched. This CDR3 has 16 amino acids. CDR3 bases: TGTGCCAGCAGCCCGGGACAGGGCTACTACACCGGGGAGCTGTTTTTT. Amino acid sequence: CASSPGQGYYTGELFF.

This chain joins TRBV28 and TRBJ1-1, with 7 bases aligning to TRBD1. After removal of 6 bases from V and 1 base from J, the junction contained 5 bases not matched to a gene. The germline gives CDR1 MDHEN, CDR2 SYDVKM. The length of the CDR3 is 14 residues. CDR3 DNA sequence: TGTGCCAGCAGGACACAGGGGACGAACACTGAAGCTTTCTTT. As protein: CASRTQGTNTEAFF.

V and J are TRBV19 and TRBJ2-5; D not resolved. This CDR3 comprises 15 residues. The V end was cut by 6 bases, the J end by 5 bases, with 19 bases between. Germline CDR1 reads LNHDA; CDR2 reads SQIVND (reference sequence). CDR3 amino acids: CASSTFLGGIETQYF. CDR3 DNA sequence: TGTGCCAGTAGCACATTCCTGGGTGGTATTGAGACCCAGTACTTC.

The V gene is TRBV14, the J gene TRBJ1-1; D perhaps matches TRBD1 (5 bases). V lost 4 bases and J lost 0, with 18 bases in between. The germline gives CDR1 SGHDN, CDR2 FVKESK. The CDR3 is 17 amino acids. The CDR3 loop is CASSPIPGDSLNTEAFF. DNA for the CDR3: TGTGCCAGCAGCCCCATTCCGGGAGACAGCCTGAACACTGAAGCTTTCTTT.

The chain joins TRBV7-8 to TRBJ2-1, with 9 bases aligning to TRBD2. Losses at the gene ends were 5 bases for V and 4 bases for J; bases not matched to a gene: 9. This CDR3 contains 16 residues. The germline CDR1 and CDR2 sequences are SGHVS and FQNEAQ. The CDR3 DNA reads TGTGCCAGCAGCACGACTAGCGGAGATCTTTACAATGAGCAGTTCTTC. Its translation: CASSTTSGDLYNEQFF.

As regards this clone: This sample includes further DNA sequences coding for the same CDR3. CDR3 amino acids: CASSVGQGGQETQYF. CDR3 DNA sequence: TGTGCCAGCAGCGTAGGACAGGGGGGCCAAGAGACCCAGTACTTC. The chain uses TRBV9 and TRBJ2-5; 9 bases line up with TRBD1. Germline loops: CDR1 SGDLS, CDR2 YYNGEE. V gave up 0 bases and J gave up 1 base; unmatched junction bases: 1. The CDR3 has 15 amino acids.

A word on this clone: Distinct nucleotide sequences in the sample also encode this CDR3. This chain connects TRBV29-1 to TRBJ2-7; no firm D call. CDR1 SQVTM and CDR2 ANQGSEA come from the germline V gene. This CDR3 has 12 amino acids. V lost 0 bases and J lost 3, with 6 bases in between. CDR3 loop: CSVEDGRYEQYF. For the CDR3, the DNA is TGCAGCGTTGAAGATGGCCGCTACGAGCAGTACTTC.

This chain joins TRBV6-5 and TRBJ2-7; D is possibly TRBD1 (6 bases). V gave up 0 bases and J gave up 0 bases, with 12 bases separating them. CDR1 is MNHEY and CDR2 is SVGAGI in the germline V gene. CDR3 length equals 16 residues. CDR3 nucleotides: TGTGCCAGCAGTTACTCGACAGGAGAATACTCCTACGAGCAGTACTTC. The encoded protein is CASSYSTGEYSYEQYF.

The gene calls are TRBV28 and TRBJ2-7; D not resolved. The CDR3 is made up of 13 amino acids. Germline CDR1 reads MDHEN; CDR2 reads SYDVKM. Trimming took 4 bases from V and 2 from J, leaving 9 bases between them. The CDR3, as DNA: TGTGCCAGCAGTTACGACTCAACCTACGAGCAGTACTTC. As protein: CASSYDSTYEQYF.

The chain recombines TRBV27 with TRBJ2-3; D ambiguous. V lost 2 bases, J lost 2 bases, and 11 bases lay in between. The CDR3 has 15 amino acids. Germline values: CDR1 MNHEY, CDR2 SMNVEV (reference sequence). The CDR3 loop is CASSLNGFFTDTQYF. The CDR3 nucleotides are TGTGCCAGCAGTTTAAACGGATTCTTCACAGATACGCAGTATTTT.

This chain links TRBV4-1 with TRBJ1-1; 7 bases are shared with TRBD1. V shed 1 base, J shed 6 bases, and the junction held 8 bases outside the gene matches. In germline, CDR1 is MGHRA, CDR2 YSYEKL. This CDR3 comprises 15 residues. CDR3 coding DNA: TGCGCCAGCAGCCAAGTGGGAACAGACAGGGCTGAAGCTTTCTTT. Translating it yields CASSQVGTDRAEAFF.